This TCR beta chain was profiled in a study of shared clonotypes between healthy human individuals (dated by TCRdb to 2020 to 2022). Concerning the study at large: Three men and a couple of women, aged 18 to 49 years, made up the cohort. For each donor, CD4 naive and CD4 memory were each run on three plates, CD8 naive on two plates, and CD8 memory on one plate. To estimate repertoire size and how much clonotype sharing occurs between individuals, the study deeply sequenced the blood TCR repertoires of about five healthy adults. To increase sequencing depth and limit assay-specific biases, different laboratories used diverse techniques to prepare libraries and sequence TCR repertoires. Between about 0.8 and 9 billion PBMCs per donor were obtained by leukapheresis. What the work shows at the level of the full study, not this receptor alone: Pairwise subsampling led to the expectation that sequencing depth would affect the degree of clonotype sharing among donors. Sampling was limited to blood, and TCR repertoires in tissue likely differ from TCR repertoires in blood. Because the study included only a small number of donors, the genetic and exposure-history diversity represented was limited. Rarefaction of sorted-subset datasets indicated incomplete sequencing despite the large sequencing depth. Estimated clonotype richness was generally larger for naive than for memory subsets. Higher generation probabilities were observed for clonotypes shared by all four sorted-subset donors than for non-shared clonotypes. Across four donors, 5% to 6% of naive CD4, approximately 3.6% of naive CD8, about 2% of memory CD4, and 0.4% of memory CD8 clonotypes were shared.

Using the deep immunoSEQ assay, multiplex PCR amplified TCR CDR3 regions from genomic DNA. Extracted genomic DNA from each cell subset was distributed evenly across all wells of several immunoSEQ 96-well plates, and each plate was treated as a replicate. For sorted subsets, approximately 200 ng of genomic DNA, equivalent to 30,000 or so T cell genomes, went into each replicate PCR. Purified libraries were quantified with a Qubit 3.0 fluorometer, sized on a Bioanalyzer 2100, and re-quantified with the KAPA Library Quantification kit. Every immunoSEQ 96-well plate was sequenced on a separate single-read 150-cycle Illumina NextSeq 550 flow cell. The original pipeline was this. The immunoSEQ output contained only junctional sequences without quality scores, so filtering could not match that applied to full-length reads. To assign V/J genes and CDR3, sequences were annotated using PyIR, a Python wrapper for IgBLAST v1.9, with IMGT germline references. Reads were filtered out if the reads had weak V/J assignments (E-value above 1e-6), no CDR3, stop codons, out-of-frame junctions, or ambiguous translated residues. V3J clonotypes were defined as sequences sharing the same inferred V gene, J gene, and CDR3 amino acid sequence. To compute the percentage overlap between repertoires, the number of shared unique clonotypes was divided by the size of the smaller repertoire. Repertoire richness was assessed with RTK rarefaction, the Chao1 estimator, and Recon v2.1 estimates of unobserved clonotypes. Generation probabilities for all TCRbeta clonotypes obtained by the gDNA method from a handful of donors were computed using OLGA. The table comes from immuneACCESS by way of TCRdb, which keeps in-frame sequences with V and J called. Part of the clones is missing from these tables; in studies checked, under half for an unresolved V gene and the rest for unknown reasons. The V and J calls and clone size are taken from that table; D and trimming were inferred from the DNA. Here the sample has fewer than 3 million clones; approximately 90% occur a single time. Approximately 0.41% of the sample rests with the top ten.

The donors were healthy, HIV-negative adults with no recently reported acute infections or vaccinations. Every donor was a Caucasian adult living in Nashville, Tennessee, USA. CD4+ T cells were enriched by magnetic negative selection; naive cells were then positively selected on CD45RA, and the negative fraction formed the memory subset. Blood was obtained by leukapheresis, after which PBMCs were separated by Ficoll-Histopaque density gradient centrifugation and cryopreserved in liquid nitrogen vapor phase. Analytical flow cytometry was used to check the purity and quantity of each magnetically sorted T cell population. Each sorted fraction had its genomic DNA isolated and then quantified by UV absorbance on a Nanodrop 2000c. This clone came up once. What this receptor recognizes is not known. One base away there is no much larger clone; base qualities are not given. The germline V gene provides CDR1 SNHLY and CDR2 FYNNEI. V and J are truncated by 3 bases and 4 bases respectively, leaving an intervening sequence of 12 bases. The CDR3 holds 15 amino acids from the cysteine to the phenylalanine. Only CDR3 DNA is held: 45 bases, read in frame from base 1.

This TCR derives from a man younger than 30 in good health. Some clones in this sample may be carry-over from other donors' samples. The chain is encoded by TRBV2 joined to TRBJ2-2, and possibly TRBD1, on 5 matching bases. Sequencing input: naive CD4+ T cells from PBMCs. Sample cell subset or site, as interpreted from the label and publication: CD45RA+ positively selected. The sequenced DNA is TGTGCCAGCAGTGAGAGCCAGGGTGGCACCGGGGAGCTGTTTTTT. Translated, it gives CASSESQGGTGELFF.